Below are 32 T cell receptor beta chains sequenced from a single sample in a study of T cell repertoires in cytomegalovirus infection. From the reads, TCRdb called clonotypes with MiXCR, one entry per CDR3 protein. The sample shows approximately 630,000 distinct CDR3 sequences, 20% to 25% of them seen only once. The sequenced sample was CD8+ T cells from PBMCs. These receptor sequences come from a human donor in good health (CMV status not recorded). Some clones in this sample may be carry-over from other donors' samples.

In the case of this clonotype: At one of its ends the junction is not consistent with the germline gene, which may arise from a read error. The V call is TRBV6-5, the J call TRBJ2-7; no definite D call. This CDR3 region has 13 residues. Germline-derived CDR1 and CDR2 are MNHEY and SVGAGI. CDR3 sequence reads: CGSSVDPTYEQYF. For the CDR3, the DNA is TGTGGCAGCAGTGTCGACCCCACCTACGAGCAGTACTTC.

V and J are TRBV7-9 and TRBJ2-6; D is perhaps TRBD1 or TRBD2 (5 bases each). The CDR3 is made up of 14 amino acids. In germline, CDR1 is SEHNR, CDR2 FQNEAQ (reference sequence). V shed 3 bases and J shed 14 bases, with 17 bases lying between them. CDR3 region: CASSFPGRNVILTF. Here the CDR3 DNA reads TGTGCCAGCAGCTTCCCGGGACGTAACGTAATCCTGACTTTC.

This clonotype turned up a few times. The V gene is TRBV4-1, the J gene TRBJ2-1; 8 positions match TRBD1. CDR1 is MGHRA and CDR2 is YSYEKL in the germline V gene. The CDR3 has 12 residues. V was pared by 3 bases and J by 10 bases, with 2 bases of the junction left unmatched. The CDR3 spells CASSHGDREQFF. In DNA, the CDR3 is TGCGCCAGCAGCCATGGGGACAGGGAGCAGTTCTTC.

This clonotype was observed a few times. The CDR3 coding sequence is TGTGCCAGCAGTGACCTCATGCCGGATCCACTTAGTAACACTGAAGCTTTCTTT. It is translated as CASSDLMPDPLSNTEAFF. The V gene is TRBV6-2 or TRBV6-3, the J gene TRBJ1-1, with D uncertain. The CDR3 runs to 18 residues. Germline V gene lookup returns CDR1 MNHEY and CDR2 SVGEGT. Trimming shortened V by 5 bases and J by 2 bases, and 24 bases separated the two germline ends.

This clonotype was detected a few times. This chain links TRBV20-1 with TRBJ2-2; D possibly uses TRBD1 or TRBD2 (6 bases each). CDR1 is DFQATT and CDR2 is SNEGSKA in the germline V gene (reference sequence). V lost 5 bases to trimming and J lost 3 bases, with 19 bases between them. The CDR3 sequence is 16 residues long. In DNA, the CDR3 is TGCAGTGCTCCTCTGGGGGCGGGGAGGTACACCGGGGAGCTGTTTTTT. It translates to CSAPLGAGRYTGELFF.

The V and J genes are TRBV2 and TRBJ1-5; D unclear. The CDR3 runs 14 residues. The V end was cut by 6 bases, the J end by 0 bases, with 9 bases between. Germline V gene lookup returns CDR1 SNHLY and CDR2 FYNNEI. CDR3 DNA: TGTGCCAGCAGGGCGAGGTATAGCAATCAGCCCCAGCATTTT. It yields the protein CASRARYSNQPQHF. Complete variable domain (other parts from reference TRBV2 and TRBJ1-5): EPEVTQTPSHQVTQMGQEVILRCVPISNHLYFYWYRQILGQKVEFLVSFYNNEISEKSEIFDDQFSVERPDGSNFTLKIRSTKLEDSAMYFCASRARYSNQPQHFGDGTRLSIL.

The CDR3 sequence: CASSQGLQYEQYV. CDR3 DNA sequence: TGCGCCAGCAGCCAGGGACTCCAGTACGAGCAGTACGTC. The genes are TRBV4-1 and TRBJ2-7; D perhaps matches TRBD2 (6 bases). Germline V gene sequence: CDR1 MGHRA, CDR2 YSYEKL. Trimming cost V 3 bases and J 4 bases, with 10 bases left between them. The CDR3 is 13 residues long.

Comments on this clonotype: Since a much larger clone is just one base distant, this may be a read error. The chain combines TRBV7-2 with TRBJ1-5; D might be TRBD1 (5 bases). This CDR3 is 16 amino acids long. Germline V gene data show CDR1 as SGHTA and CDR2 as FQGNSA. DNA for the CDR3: TGTGGCAGCAGCTTAACGGCGACAGATAGCAATCAGCCCCAGCATTTT. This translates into CGSSLTATDSNQPQHF.

CDR3 in amino acids: CASSFVSGGDDEQFF. CDR3 nucleotides: TGTGCCAGCAGCTTTGTTAGCGGGGGGGACGATGAGCAGTTCTTC. The chain carries TRBV7-9 and TRBJ2-1; TRBD2 matches 11 bases. The CDR3 length is 15 residues. With 3 bases clipped from V and 8 bases from J, the junction kept 6 bases outside the gene matches. Germline loops: CDR1 SEHNR, CDR2 FQNEAQ (reference sequence). The full variable domain, in which reference TRBV7-9 and TRBJ2-1 provide the parts outside the CDR3, is DTGVSQNPRHKITKRGQNVTFRCDPISEHNRLYWYRQTLGQGPEFLTYFQNEAQLEKSRLLSDRFSAERPKGSFSTLEIQRTEQGDSAMYLCASSFVSGGDDEQFFGPGTRLTVL.

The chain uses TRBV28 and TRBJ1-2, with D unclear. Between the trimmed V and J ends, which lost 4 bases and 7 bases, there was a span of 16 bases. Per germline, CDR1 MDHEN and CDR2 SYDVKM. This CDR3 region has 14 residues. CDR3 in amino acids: CASSSLSGRSGYTF. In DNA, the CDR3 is TGTGCCAGCAGTTCCCTAAGCGGAAGGAGTGGCTACACCTTC.

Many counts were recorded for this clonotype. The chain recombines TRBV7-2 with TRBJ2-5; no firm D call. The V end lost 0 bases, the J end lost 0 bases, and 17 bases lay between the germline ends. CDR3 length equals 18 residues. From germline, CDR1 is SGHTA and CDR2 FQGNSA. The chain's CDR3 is CASSLAWAMTPYQETQYF. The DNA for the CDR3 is TGTGCCAGCAGCTTAGCGTGGGCCATGACACCTTACCAAGAGACCCAGTACTTC.

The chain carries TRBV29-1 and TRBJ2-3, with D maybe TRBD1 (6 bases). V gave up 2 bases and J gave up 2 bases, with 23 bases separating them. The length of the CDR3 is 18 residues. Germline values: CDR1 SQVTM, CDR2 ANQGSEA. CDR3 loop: CSVELSQGTITDTDTQYF. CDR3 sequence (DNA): TGCAGCGTTGAATTGTCACAGGGCACTATTACCGACACAGATACGCAGTATTTT.

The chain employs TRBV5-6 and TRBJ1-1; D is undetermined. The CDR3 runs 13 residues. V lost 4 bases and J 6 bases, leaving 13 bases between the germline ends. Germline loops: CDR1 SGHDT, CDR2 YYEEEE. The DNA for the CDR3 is TGTGCCAGCAGCGGGCGGAGGGAACCTGAAGCTTTCTTT. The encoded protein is CASSGRREPEAFF.

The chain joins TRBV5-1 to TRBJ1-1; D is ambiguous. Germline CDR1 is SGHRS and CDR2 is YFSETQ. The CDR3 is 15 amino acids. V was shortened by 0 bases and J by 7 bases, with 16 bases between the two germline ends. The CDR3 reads CASSLAWGTAGEAFF. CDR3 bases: TGCGCCAGCAGCTTGGCCTGGGGAACGGCGGGTGAAGCTTTCTTT.

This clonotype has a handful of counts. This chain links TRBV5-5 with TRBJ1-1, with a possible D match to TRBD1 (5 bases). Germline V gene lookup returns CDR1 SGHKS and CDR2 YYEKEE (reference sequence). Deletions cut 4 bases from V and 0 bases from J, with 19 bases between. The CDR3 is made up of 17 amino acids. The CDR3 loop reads CASSQPWGSSLNTEAFF. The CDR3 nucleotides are TGTGCCAGCAGCCAGCCGTGGGGCAGCAGCCTGAACACTGAAGCTTTCTTT.

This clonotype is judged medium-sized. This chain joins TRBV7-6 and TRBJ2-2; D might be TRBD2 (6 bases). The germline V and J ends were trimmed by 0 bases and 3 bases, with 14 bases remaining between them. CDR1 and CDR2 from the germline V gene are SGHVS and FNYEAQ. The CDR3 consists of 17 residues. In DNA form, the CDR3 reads TGTGCCAGCAGCTTAGCGGATGGAGGGCAATACACCGGGGAGCTGTTTTTT. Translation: CASSLADGGQYTGELFF.

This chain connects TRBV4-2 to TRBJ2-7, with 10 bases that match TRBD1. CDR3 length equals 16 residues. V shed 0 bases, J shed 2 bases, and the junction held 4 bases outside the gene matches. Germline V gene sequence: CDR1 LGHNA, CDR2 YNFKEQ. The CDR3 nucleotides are TGTGCCAGCAGCCAAGAGACAGGGGGCTCCACCTACGAGCAGTACTTC. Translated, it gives CASSQETGGSTYEQYF.

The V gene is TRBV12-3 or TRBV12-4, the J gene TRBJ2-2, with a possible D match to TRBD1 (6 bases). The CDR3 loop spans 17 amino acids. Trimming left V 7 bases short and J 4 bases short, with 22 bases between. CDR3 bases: TGTGCCAGCACCTCGGGTTCAGGGGAGACCGGCACCGGGGAGCTGTTTTTT. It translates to CASTSGSGETGTGELFF.

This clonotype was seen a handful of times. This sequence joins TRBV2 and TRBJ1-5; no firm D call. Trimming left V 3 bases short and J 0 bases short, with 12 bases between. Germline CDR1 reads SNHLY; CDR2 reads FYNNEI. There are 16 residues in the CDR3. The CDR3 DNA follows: TGTGCCAGCAGTGAGAGGAGTGGGTATAGCAATCAGCCCCAGCATTTT. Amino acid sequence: CASSERSGYSNQPQHF. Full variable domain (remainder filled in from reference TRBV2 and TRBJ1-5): EPEVTQTPSHQVTQMGQEVILRCVPISNHLYFYWYRQILGQKVEFLVSFYNNEISEKSEIFDDQFSVERPDGSNFTLKIRSTKLEDSAMYFCASSERSGYSNQPQHFGDGTRLSIL.

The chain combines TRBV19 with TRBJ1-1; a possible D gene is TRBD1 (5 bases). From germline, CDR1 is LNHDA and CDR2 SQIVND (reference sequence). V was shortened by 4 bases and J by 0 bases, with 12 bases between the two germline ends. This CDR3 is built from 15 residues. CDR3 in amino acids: CASSTGDSMNTEAFF. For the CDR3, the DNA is TGTGCCAGTAGTACGGGGGACTCGATGAACACTGAAGCTTTCTTT.

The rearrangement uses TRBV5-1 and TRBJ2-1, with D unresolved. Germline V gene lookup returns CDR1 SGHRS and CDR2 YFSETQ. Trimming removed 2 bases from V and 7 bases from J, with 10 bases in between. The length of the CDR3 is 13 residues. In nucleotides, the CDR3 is TGCGCCAGCAGCTTCGAGGTTTGGAATGAGCAGTTCTTC. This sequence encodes CASSFEVWNEQFF.

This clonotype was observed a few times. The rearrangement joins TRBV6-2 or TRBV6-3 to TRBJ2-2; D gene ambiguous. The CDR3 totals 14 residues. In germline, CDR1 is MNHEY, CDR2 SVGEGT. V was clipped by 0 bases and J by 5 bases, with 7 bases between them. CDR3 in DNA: TGTGCCAGCAGTTACTCCCCAACAACCGGGGAGCTGTTTTTT. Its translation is CASSYSPTTGELFF.

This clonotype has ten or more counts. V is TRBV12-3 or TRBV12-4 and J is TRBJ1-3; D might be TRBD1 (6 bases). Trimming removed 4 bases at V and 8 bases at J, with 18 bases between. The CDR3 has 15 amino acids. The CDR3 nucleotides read TGTGCCAGCAGTTCTGCACCTACAGGGCTTCACACCATATATTTT. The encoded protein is CASSSAPTGLHTIYF.

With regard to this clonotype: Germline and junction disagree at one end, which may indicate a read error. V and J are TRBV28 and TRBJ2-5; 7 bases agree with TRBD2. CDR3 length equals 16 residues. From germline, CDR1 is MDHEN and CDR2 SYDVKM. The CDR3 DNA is TGTGTCAGCAGTTTTGCATTAGGCGGGGGAGAAGAGACCCAGTACTTC. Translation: CVSSFALGGGEETQYF. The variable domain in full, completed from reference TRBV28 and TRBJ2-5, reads DVKVTQSSRYLVKRTGEKVFLECVQDMDHENMFWYRQDPGLGLRLIYFSYDVKMKEKGDIPEGYSVSREKKERFSLILESASTNQTSMYLCVSSFALGGGEETQYFGPGTRLLVL.

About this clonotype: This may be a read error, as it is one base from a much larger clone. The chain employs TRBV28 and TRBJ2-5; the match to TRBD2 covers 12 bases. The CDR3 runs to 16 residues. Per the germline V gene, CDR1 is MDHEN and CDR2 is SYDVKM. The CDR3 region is CASSLLLAGGPETQNF. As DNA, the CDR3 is TGTGCCAGCAGTCTCCTCCTAGCGGGGGGGCCAGAGACCCAGAACTTC.

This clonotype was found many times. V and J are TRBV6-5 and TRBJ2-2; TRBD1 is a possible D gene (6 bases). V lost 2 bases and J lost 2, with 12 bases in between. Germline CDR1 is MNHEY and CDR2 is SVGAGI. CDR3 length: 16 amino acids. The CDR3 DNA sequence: TGTGCCAGCAGTTACACCGGGACATTAAACACCGGGGAGCTGTTTTTT. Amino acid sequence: CASSYTGTLNTGELFF.

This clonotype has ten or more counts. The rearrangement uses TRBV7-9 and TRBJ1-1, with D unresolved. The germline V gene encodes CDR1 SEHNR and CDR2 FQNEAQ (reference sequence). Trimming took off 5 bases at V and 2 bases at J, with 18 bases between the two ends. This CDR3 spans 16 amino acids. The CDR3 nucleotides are TGTGCCAGCAGCCTTTTGGGATTGGGAGTAAACACTGAAGCTTTCTTT. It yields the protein CASSLLGLGVNTEAFF.

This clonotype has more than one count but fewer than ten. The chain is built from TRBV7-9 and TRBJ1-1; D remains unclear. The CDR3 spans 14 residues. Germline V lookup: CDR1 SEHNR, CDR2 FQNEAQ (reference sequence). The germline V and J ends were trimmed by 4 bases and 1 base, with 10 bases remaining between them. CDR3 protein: CASSSTSENTEAFF. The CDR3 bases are TGTGCCAGCAGCTCCACTTCGGAGAACACTGAAGCTTTCTTT.

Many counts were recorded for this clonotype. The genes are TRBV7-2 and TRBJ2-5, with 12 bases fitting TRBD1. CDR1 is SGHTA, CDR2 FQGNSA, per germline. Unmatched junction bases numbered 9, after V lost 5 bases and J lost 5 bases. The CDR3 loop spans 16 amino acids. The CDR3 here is CASSPQGTGGRETQYF. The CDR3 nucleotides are TGTGCCAGCAGCCCCCAAGGGACAGGGGGCAGGGAGACCCAGTACTTC.

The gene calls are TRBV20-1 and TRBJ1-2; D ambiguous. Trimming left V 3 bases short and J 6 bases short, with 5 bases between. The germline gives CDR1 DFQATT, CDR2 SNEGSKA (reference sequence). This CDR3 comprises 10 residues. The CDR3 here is CSARKDGYTF. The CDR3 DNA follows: TGCAGTGCTAGGAAGGATGGCTACACCTTC.

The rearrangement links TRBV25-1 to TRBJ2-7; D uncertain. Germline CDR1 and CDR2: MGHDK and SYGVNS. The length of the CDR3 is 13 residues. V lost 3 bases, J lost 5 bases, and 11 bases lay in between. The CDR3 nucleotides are TGTGCCAGCAGTGATAACCTCAGGAACGAGCAGTACTTC. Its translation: CASSDNLRNEQYF.

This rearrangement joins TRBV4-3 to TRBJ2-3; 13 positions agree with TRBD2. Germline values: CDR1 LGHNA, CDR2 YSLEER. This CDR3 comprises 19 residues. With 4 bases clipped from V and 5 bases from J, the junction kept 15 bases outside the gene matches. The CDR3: CASSPLGRLAGGRGDTQYF. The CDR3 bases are TGCGCCAGCAGCCCCCTCGGCCGACTAGCGGGGGGCCGGGGAGATACGCAGTATTTT.